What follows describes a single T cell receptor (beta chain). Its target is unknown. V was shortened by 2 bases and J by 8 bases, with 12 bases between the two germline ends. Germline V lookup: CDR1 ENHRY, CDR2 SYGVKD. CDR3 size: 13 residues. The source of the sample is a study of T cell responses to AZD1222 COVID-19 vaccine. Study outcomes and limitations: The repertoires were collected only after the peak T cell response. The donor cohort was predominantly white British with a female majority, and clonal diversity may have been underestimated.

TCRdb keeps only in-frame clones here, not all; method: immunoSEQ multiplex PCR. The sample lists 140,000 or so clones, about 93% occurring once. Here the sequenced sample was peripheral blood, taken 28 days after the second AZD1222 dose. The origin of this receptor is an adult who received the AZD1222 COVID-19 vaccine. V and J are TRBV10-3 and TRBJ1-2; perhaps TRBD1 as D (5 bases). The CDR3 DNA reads TGTGCCATCAGTGAGGGGGACCTCGCGGGCTACACCTTC. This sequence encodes CAISEGDLAGYTF.